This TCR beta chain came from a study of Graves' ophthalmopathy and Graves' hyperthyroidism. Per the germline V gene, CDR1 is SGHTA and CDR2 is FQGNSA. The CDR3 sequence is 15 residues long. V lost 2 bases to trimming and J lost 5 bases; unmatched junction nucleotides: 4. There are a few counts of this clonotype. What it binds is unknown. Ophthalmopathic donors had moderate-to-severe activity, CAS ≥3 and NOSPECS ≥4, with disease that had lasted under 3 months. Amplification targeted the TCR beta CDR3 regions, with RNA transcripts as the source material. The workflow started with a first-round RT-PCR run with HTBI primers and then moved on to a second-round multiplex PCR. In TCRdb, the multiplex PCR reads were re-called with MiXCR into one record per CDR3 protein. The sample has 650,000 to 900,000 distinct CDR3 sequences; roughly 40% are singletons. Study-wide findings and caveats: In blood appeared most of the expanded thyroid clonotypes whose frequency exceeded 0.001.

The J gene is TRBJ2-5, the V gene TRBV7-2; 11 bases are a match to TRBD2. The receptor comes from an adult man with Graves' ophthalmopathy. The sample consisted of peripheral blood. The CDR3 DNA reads TGTGCCAGCAGCTTATTTAGCGGGAGGGGGGAGACCCAGTACTTC. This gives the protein CASSLFSGRGETQYF. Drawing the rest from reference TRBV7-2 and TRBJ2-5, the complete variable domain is GAGVSQSPSNKVTEKGKDVELRCDPISGHTALYWYRQSLGQGLEFLIYFQGNSAPDKSGLPSDRFSAERTGGSVSTLTIQRTQQEDSAVYLCASSLFSGRGETQYFGPGTRLLVL.